The 20 T cell receptor beta chains reported below all come from one sample, sequenced in a study of PD-L1 blockade in urothelial cancer. Clones were read by immunoSEQ multiplex PCR, and TCRdb kept only the in-frame ones, dropping some. The sample includes roughly 56,000 clones, approximately 80% of them seen just once. The source material was PBMCs, sampled around atezolizumab (anti-PD-L1) treatment. The receptor source for this set is a man between 65 and 79 years old with urothelial cancer.

The chain has TRBV28 and TRBJ1-2; D gene uncertain. The CDR3 covers 13 residues. The V gene lost 5 bases and the J gene lost 2 bases, with 9 bases spanning the gap. Germline CDR1 reads MDHEN; CDR2 reads SYDVKM. CDR3 region: CASSEALNYGYTF. CDR3 sequence (DNA): TGTGCCAGCAGTGAGGCCCTAAACTATGGCTACACCTTC.

V is TRBV4-1 and J is TRBJ2-7; 7 nucleotides align to TRBD1. The CDR3 sequence is 17 residues long. Trimming at V came to 1 base and at J to 1 base, leaving 10 bases not matched to a gene. Germline lookup yields CDR1 MGHRA and CDR2 YSYEKL. CDR3 nucleotide sequence: TGCGCCAGCAGCCAAGTCTCTGGGGCAGGGGGTTCCTACGAGCAGTACTTC. The encoded protein is CASSQVSGAGGSYEQYF.

The chain is built from TRBV7-9 and TRBJ2-7; 7 bases align to TRBD1. There are 13 residues in the CDR3. The germline V gene encodes CDR1 SEHNR and CDR2 FQNEAQ (reference sequence). V dropped 3 bases and J dropped 3; count of bases not matched to a gene: 2. As DNA, the CDR3 is TGTGCCAGCAGCTTTTCAGGGGGCTACGAGCAGTACTTC. The encoded protein is CASSFSGGYEQYF.

This rearrangement joins TRBV29-1 to TRBJ2-1; 11 nucleotides line up with TRBD1. The CDR3 totals 15 residues. V lost 4 bases and J lost 3; bases outside the gene matches: 5. Germline V gives CDR1 SQVTM, CDR2 ANQGSEA. The CDR3 DNA is TGCAGCGTTGGAGGACAGGGGGCCAACTACAATGAGCAGTTCTTC. Protein product: CSVGGQGANYNEQFF.

The rearrangement uses TRBV7-8 and TRBJ2-2; D is possibly TRBD2 (5 bases). The ends were cut back, 2 bases at V and 7 bases at J, with 11 bases in the middle. The CDR3 contains 14 residues. Germline V gene data show CDR1 as SGHVS and CDR2 as FQNEAQ. Here the CDR3 DNA reads TGTGCCAGCAGCTTAATCAACCGGGGCGGGGAGCTGTTTTTT. Its protein is CASSLINRGGELFF.

The rearrangement links TRBV2 to TRBJ2-5, with unresolved D. CDR1 SNHLY and CDR2 FYNNEI come from the germline V gene. V lost 3 bases and J lost 2, with 7 bases in between. The CDR3 length is 13 residues. For the CDR3, the DNA is TGTGCCAGCAGTGAGGGCAGACAAGAGACCCAGTACTTC. It encodes CASSEGRQETQYF.

The gene calls are TRBV5-5 and TRBJ2-3; D unresolved. CDR3 size: 14 residues. Trimming cost V 3 bases and J 6 bases, with 14 bases left between them. Germline values: CDR1 SGHKS, CDR2 YYEKEE (reference sequence). In DNA form, the CDR3 reads TGTGCCAGCAGCTCCCCAGGCCCCCGGGATACGCAGTATTTT. It encodes CASSSPGPRDTQYF.

The gene calls are TRBV20-1 and TRBJ2-7; TRBD2 matches 10 bases. J gave up 6 bases and V 6 bases, and 2 bases lay outside the gene matches. The germline V gene encodes CDR1 DFQATT and CDR2 SNEGSKA (reference sequence). The CDR3 sequence is 11 residues long. The CDR3 region has the DNA TGCAGTGCCCAGCGGGGGGGCGAGCAGTACTTC. This sequence encodes CSAQRGGEQYF.

The DNA for the CDR3 is TGCGCCAGCAGCTTAACAGGGACCTCCTCTGGAAACACCATATATTTT. Its translation: CASSLTGTSSGNTIYF. The chain is built from TRBV5-1 and TRBJ1-3; D perhaps matches TRBD1 (6 bases). There are 16 residues in the CDR3. Trimming pared 2 bases from V and 0 bases from J, leaving 12 bases between. In germline, CDR1 is SGHRS, CDR2 YFSETQ.

The rearrangement links TRBV5-5 to TRBJ2-1, with TRBD2 as a possible D gene (6 bases). Germline values: CDR1 SGHKS, CDR2 YYEKEE (reference sequence). There are 16 residues in the CDR3. V lost 4 bases, J lost 1 base, and 15 bases lay in between. CDR3 in amino acids: CASSPQSGRSYNEQFF. The CDR3 region has the DNA TGTGCCAGCAGCCCACAGTCGGGGAGGTCCTACAATGAGCAGTTCTTC.

The gene calls are TRBV18 and TRBJ2-3, with D possibly TRBD2 on 5 matching bases. Germline values: CDR1 KGHSH, CDR2 LQKENI. The germline V and J ends were trimmed by 6 bases and 2 bases, with 15 bases remaining between them. CDR3 length: 15 amino acids. CDR3 residues: CASSQERLITDTQYF. The CDR3 nucleotides are TGTGCCAGCTCCCAGGAGCGGTTAATCACAGATACGCAGTATTTT.

This clone was seen a single time. The gene calls are TRBV18 and TRBJ2-5, with 10 bases fitting TRBD1. There are 13 residues in the CDR3. The V segment lost 4 bases and the J segment 4 bases; nucleotides outside the gene matches: 0. Per germline, CDR1 KGHSH and CDR2 LQKENI. CDR3 in amino acids: CASSRDRGETQYF. CDR3 nucleotides: TGTGCCAGCTCACGGGACAGGGGAGAGACCCAGTACTTC.

The chain links TRBV30 to TRBJ2-5; possibly TRBD2 for D (5 bases). V was pared by 0 bases and J by 4 bases, with 12 bases between. CDR3 length: 14 amino acids. CDR1 is GTSNPN and CDR2 is SVGIG in the germline V gene (reference sequence). CDR3 protein: CAWSVRRGGETQYF. The CDR3 nucleotides read TGTGCCTGGAGTGTACGGCGTGGAGGAGAGACCCAGTACTTC.

This clone has just one count. The DNA for the CDR3 is TGTGCCAGCCGACAGGGAATTGGGAGCAATCAGCCCCAGCATTTT. Its protein is CASRQGIGSNQPQHF. The chain joins TRBV19 to TRBJ1-5; 7 bases are a match to TRBD1. J gave up 1 base and V 9 bases, and 9 bases lay outside the gene matches. Germline V gene sequence: CDR1 LNHDA, CDR2 SQIVND (reference sequence). The CDR3 runs 15 residues.

The CDR3 is CASSRDTAYEQYF. The CDR3 coding sequence is TGTGCCAGCAGTCGGGACACCGCCTACGAGCAGTACTTC. V and J are TRBV2 and TRBJ2-5; TRBD1 might be the D (6 bases). The DNA end is a closer match to TRBJ2-7, so the J assignment may be wrong. Germline loops: CDR1 SNHLY, CDR2 FYNNEI. This CDR3 has 13 residues.

The chain recombines TRBV6-5 with TRBJ1-2; D unclear. Looked up from germline, CDR1 is MNHEY and CDR2 is SVGAGI. This CDR3 is 13 amino acids long. Trimming pared 7 bases from V and 1 base from J, leaving 10 bases between. CDR3: CASKQSNNYGYTF. The CDR3 DNA follows: TGTGCCAGCAAACAGAGCAATAACTATGGCTACACCTTC.

The chain joins TRBV5-1 to TRBJ1-1, with D tentatively TRBD1 (5 bases). The CDR3 length is 16 residues. The ends were cut back, 5 bases at V and 0 bases at J, with 17 bases in the middle. CDR1 and CDR2 from the germline V gene are SGHRS and YFSETQ. The CDR3 is CASRLGTGGLNTEAFF. CDR3 nucleotides: TGCGCCAGCAGGCTTGGCACAGGCGGTCTGAACACTGAAGCTTTCTTT.

A note on this clone: A junction boundary mismatches the germline segment, possibly from a read error. The chain couples TRBV7-7 to TRBJ2-5; 7 nucleotides align to TRBD2. Germline-derived CDR1 and CDR2 are SSHAT and FNYEAQ (reference sequence). The CDR3 is 15 amino acids. CDR3 amino acids: CASSLGGSTRETQYF. CDR3 in DNA: TGTGCTAGCAGCTTAGGCGGGAGTACTAGGGAGACCCAGTACTTC.

The J gene is TRBJ2-7, the V gene TRBV4-1; 8 bases are a match to TRBD2. Trimming at V came to 1 base and at J to 5 bases, leaving 10 bases not matched to a gene. This CDR3 region has 16 residues. CDR1 is MGHRA and CDR2 is YSYEKL in the germline V gene. CDR3 nucleotides: TGCGCCAGCAGCCAAGGAGCGGGAGCCTCCCGGAACGAGCAGTACTTC. This encodes CASSQGAGASRNEQYF.

The chain couples TRBV4-1 to TRBJ2-3; D is ambiguous. Trimming took off 0 bases at V and 5 bases at J, with 6 bases between the two ends. CDR1 is MGHRA, CDR2 YSYEKL, per germline. CDR3 length equals 13 residues. DNA of the CDR3: TGCGCCAGCAGCCAAGACCTCGTAGATACGCAGTATTTT. This gives the protein CASSQDLVDTQYF.